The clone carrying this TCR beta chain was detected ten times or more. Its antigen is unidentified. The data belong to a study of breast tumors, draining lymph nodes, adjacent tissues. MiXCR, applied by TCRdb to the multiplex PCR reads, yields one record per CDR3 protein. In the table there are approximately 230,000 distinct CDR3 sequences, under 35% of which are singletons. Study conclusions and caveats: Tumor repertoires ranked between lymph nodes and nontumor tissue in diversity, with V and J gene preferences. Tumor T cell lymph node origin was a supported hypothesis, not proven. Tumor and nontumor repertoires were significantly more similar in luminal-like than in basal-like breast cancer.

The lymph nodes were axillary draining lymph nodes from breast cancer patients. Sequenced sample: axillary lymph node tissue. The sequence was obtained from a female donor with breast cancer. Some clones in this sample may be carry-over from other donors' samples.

The CDR3 is CASSASTGRNEQFF. For the CDR3, the DNA is TGTGCCAGCAGTGCCTCAACAGGGCGCAATGAGCAGTTCTTC. V and J are TRBV6-4 and TRBJ2-1; D is perhaps TRBD1 (6 bases). Germline loops: CDR1 MRHNA, CDR2 SNTAGT. The germline V and J ends were trimmed by 4 bases and 6 bases, with 13 bases remaining between them. This CDR3 comprises 14 residues.